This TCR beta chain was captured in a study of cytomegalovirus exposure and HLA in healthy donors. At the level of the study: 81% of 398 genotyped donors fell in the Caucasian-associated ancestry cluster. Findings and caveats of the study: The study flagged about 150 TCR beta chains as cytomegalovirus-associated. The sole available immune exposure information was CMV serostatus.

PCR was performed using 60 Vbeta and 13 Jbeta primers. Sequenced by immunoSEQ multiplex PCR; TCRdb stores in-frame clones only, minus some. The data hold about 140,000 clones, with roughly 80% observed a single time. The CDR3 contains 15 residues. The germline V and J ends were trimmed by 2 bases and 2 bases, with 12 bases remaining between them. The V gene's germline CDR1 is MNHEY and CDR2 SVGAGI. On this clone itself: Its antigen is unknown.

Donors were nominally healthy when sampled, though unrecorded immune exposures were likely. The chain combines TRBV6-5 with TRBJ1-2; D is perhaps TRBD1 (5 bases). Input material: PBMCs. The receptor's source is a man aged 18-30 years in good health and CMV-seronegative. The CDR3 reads CASSYGRGRNYGYTF. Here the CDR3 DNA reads TGTGCCAGCAGTTACGGGAGGGGCAGAAACTATGGCTACACCTTC.